This TCR beta chain was identified during a study of patients and donors after allogeneic stem cell transplantation. Trimming removed 3 bases at V and 6 bases at J, with 6 bases between. The CDR3 is 12 residues long. TCRdb reprocessed the RT-PCR reads with MiXCR, giving one entry per CDR3 protein. Altogether about 7,600 distinct CDR3 sequences are present, roughly 10% being singletons, with the ten largest covering 45% to 60%. The TCR originated in a human donor who was either an allogeneic HSCT recipient or a stem cell or donor lymphocyte infusion donor (not recorded which). It is not recorded whose cells these are; they may come from a transplant donor. The chain joins TRBV12-3 or TRBV12-4 to TRBJ2-1; D is unclear. Sequencing was done on a sample of blood, either unsorted or a sorted T cell fraction (not recorded which). As DNA, the CDR3 is TGTGCCAGCAGTTTTAGGGCCAATGAGCAGTTCTTC. It yields the protein CASSFRANEQFF.